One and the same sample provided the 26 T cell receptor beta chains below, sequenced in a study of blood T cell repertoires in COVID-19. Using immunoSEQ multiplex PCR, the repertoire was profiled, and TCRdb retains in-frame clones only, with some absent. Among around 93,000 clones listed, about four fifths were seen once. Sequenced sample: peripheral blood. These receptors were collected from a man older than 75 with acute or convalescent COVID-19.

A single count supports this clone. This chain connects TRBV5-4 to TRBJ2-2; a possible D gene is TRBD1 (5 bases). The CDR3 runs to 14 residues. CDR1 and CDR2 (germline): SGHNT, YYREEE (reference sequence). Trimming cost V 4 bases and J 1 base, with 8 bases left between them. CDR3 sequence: CASSPTENTGELFF. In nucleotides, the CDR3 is TGTGCCAGCAGCCCGACAGAGAACACCGGGGAGCTGTTTTTT. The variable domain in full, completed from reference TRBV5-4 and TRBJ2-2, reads ETGVTQSPTHLIKTRGQQVTLRCSSQSGHNTVSWYQQALGQGPQFIFQYYREEENGRGNFPPRFSGLQFPNYSSELNVNALELDDSALYLCASSPTENTGELFFGEGSRLTVL.

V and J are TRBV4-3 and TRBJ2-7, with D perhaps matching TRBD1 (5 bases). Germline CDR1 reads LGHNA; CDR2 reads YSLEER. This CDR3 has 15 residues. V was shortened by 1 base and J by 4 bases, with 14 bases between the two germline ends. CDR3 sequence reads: CASSQVGQGRYEQYF. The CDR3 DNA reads TGCGCCAGCAGCCAAGTGGGGCAGGGTCGGTACGAGCAGTACTTC.

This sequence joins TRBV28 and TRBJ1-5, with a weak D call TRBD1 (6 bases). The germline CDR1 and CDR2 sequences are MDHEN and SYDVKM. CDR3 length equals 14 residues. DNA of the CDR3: TGTCAAAGCGGACTGACAGGAGACAATCAGCCCCAGCATTTT. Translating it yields CQSGLTGDNQPQHF.

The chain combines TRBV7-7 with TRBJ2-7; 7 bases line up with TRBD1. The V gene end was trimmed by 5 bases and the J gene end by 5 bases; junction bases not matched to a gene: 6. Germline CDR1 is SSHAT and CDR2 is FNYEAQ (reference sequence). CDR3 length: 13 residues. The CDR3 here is CASSKQGINEQYF. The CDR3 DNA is TGTGCCAGCAGCAAACAGGGGATCAACGAGCAGTACTTC.

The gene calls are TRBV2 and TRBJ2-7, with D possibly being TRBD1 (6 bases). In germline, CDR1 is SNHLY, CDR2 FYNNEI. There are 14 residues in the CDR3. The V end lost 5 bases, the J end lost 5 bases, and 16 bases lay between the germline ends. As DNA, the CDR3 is TGTGCCAGCAGTTACCGGGACAAGAGAAACGAGCAGTACTTC. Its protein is CASSYRDKRNEQYF. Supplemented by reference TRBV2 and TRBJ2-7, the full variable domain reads EPEVTQTPSHQVTQMGQEVILRCVPISNHLYFYWYRQILGQKVEFLVSFYNNEISEKSEIFDDQFSVERPDGSNFTLKIRSTKLEDSAMYFCASSYRDKRNEQYFGPGTRLTVT.

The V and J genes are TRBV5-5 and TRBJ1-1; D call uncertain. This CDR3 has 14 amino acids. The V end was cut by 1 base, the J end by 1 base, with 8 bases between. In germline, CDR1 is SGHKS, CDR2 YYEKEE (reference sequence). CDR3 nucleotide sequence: TGTGCCAGCAGCTTGTGGGCACAGAACACTGAAGCTTTCTTT. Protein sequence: CASSLWAQNTEAFF.

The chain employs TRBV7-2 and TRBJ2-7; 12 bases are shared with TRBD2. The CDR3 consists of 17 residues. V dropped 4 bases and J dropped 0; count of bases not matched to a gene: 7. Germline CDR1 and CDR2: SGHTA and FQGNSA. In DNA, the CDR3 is TGTGCCAGCAGCTCTCGGACTAGCGGGACAGGCTCCTACGAGCAGTACTTC. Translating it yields CASSSRTSGTGSYEQYF. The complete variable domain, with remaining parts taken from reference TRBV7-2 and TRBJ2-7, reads GAGVSQSPSNKVTEKGKDVELRCDPISGHTALYWYRQSLGQGLEFLIYFQGNSAPDKSGLPSDRFSAERTGGSVSTLTIQRTQQEDSAVYLCASSSRTSGTGSYEQYFGPGTRLTVT.

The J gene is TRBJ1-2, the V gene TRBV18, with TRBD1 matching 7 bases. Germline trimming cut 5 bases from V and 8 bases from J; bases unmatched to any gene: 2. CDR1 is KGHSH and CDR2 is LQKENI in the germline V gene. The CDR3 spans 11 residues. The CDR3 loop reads CASSTGQGYTF. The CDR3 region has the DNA TGTGCCAGCTCAACGGGACAGGGCTACACCTTC. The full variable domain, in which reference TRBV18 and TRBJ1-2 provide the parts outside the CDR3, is NAGVMQNPRHLVRRRGQEARLRCSPMKGHSHVYWYRQLPEEGLKFMVYLQKENIIDESGMPKERFSAEFPKEGPSILRIQQVVRGDSAAYFCASSTGQGYTFGSGTRLTVV.

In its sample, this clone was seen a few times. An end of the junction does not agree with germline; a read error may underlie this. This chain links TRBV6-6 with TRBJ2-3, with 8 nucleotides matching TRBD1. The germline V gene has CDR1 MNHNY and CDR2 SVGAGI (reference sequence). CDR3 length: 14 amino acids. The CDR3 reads CASSYLIGQGQVFF. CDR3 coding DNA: TGTGCCAGCAGTTACTTGATAGGACAGGGCCAGGTCTTTTTT.

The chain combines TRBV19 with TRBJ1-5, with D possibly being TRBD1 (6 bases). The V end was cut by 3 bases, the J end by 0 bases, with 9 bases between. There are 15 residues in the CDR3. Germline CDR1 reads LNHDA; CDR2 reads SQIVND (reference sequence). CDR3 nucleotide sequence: TGTGCCAGTAGTATTATAGGGGGTAGCAATCAGCCCCAGCATTTT. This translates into CASSIIGGSNQPQHF.

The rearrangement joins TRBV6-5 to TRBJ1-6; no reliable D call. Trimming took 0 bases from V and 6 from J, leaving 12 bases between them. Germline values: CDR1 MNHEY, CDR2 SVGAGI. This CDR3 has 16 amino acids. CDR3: CASSYSSVTPNSPLHF. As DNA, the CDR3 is TGTGCCAGCAGTTACTCCTCGGTCACCCCTAATTCACCCCTCCACTTT.

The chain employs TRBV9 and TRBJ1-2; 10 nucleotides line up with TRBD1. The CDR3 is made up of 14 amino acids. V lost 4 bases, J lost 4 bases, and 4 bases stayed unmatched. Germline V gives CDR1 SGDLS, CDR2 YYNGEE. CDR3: CASSPRTGGYGYTF. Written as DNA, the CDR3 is TGTGCCAGCAGCCCGAGGACAGGGGGCTATGGCTACACCTTC. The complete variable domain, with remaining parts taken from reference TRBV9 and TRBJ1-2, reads DSGVTQTPKHLITATGQRVTLRCSPRSGDLSVYWYQQSLDQGLQFLIQYYNGEERAKGNILERFSAQQFPDLHSELNLSSLELGDSALYFCASSPRTGGYGYTFGSGTRLTVV.

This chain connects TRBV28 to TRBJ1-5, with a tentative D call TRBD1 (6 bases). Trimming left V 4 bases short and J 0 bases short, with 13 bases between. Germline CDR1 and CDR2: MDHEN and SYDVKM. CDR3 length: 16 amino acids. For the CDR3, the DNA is TGTGCCAGCAGTTCAACAGGGATTTATAGCAATCAGCCCCAGCATTTT. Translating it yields CASSSTGIYSNQPQHF.

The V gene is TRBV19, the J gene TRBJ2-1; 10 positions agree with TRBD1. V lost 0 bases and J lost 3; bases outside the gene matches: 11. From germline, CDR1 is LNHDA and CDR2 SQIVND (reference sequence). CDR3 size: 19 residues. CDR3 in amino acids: CASSIDPPDRGGVYNEQFF. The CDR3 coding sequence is TGTGCCAGTAGTATAGATCCCCCGGACAGGGGGGGCGTCTACAATGAGCAGTTCTTC.

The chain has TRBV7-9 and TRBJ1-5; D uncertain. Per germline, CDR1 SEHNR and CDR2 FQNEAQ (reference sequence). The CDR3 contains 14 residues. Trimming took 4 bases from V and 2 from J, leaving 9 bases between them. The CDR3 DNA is TGTGCCAGCAGCTCCCACAGTCGCAATCAGCCCCAGCATTTT. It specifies CASSSHSRNQPQHF.

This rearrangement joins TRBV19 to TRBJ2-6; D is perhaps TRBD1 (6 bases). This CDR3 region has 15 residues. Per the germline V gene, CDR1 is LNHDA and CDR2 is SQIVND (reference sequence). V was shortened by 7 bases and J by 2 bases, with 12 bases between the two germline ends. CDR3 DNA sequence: TGTGCCAGTACTATCAGGGGACCTGGGGCCAACGTCCTGACTTTC. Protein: CASTIRGPGANVLTF.

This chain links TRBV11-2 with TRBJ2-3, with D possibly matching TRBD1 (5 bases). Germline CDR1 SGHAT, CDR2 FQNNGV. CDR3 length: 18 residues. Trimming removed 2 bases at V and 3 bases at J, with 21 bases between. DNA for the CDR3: TGTGCCAGCAGCTTAAATGGGGCAGGGATGAGTAGTACAGATACGCAGTATTTT. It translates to CASSLNGAGMSSTDTQYF. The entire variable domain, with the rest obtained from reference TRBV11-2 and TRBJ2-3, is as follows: EAGVAQSPRYKIIEKRQSVAFWCNPISGHATLYWYQQILGQGPKLLIQFQNNGVVDDSQLPKDRFSAERLKGVDSTLKIQPAKLEDSAVYLCASSLNGAGMSSTDTQYFGPGTRLTVL.

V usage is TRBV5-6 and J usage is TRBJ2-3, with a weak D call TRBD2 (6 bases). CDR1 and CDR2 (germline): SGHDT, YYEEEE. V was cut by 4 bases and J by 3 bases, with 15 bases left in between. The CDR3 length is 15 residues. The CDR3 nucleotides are TGTGCCAGCAGCCCCCTGGGGGGTGGGACAGATACGCAGTATTTT. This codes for CASSPLGGGTDTQYF. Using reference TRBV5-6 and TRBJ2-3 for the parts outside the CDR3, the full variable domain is DAGVTQSPTHLIKTRGQQVTLRCSPKSGHDTVSWYQQALGQGPQFIFQYYEEEERQRGNFPDRFSGHQFPNYSSELNVNALLLGDSALYLCASSPLGGGTDTQYFGPGTRLTVL.

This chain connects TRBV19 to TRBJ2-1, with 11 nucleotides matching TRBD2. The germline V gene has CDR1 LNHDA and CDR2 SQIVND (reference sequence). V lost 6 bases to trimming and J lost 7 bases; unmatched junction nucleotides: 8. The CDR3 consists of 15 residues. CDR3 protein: CASSTLASGGNEQFF. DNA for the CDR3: TGTGCCAGTAGCACCCTGGCTAGCGGGGGGAATGAGCAGTTCTTC.

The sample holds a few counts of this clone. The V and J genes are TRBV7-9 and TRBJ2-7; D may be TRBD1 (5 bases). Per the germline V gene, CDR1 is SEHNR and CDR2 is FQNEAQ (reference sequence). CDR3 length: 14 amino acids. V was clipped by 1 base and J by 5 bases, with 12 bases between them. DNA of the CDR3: TGTGCCAGCAGCTTAGAGGGGCAGTTGAACGAGCAGTACTTC. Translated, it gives CASSLEGQLNEQYF.

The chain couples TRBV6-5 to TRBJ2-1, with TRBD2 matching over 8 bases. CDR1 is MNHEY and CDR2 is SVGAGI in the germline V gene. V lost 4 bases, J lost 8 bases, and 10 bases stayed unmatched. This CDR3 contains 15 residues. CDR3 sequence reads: CASSLGLAFSDEQFF. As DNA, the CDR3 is TGTGCCAGCAGTTTAGGACTAGCCTTTAGCGATGAGCAGTTCTTC.

In DNA form, the CDR3 reads TGTGCCAGCAGCCAGAGGGCCCGCGACAGGGGCGAGCAGTACTTC. This gives the protein CASSQRARDRGEQYF. V and J are TRBV3-1 (or the pseudogene TRBV3-2) and TRBJ2-7; the match to TRBD1 covers 8 bases. This CDR3 has 15 amino acids. V gave up 3 bases and J gave up 6 bases; unmatched junction bases: 10. Germline V gene lookup returns CDR1 LGHDT and CDR2 YNNKEL (reference sequence).

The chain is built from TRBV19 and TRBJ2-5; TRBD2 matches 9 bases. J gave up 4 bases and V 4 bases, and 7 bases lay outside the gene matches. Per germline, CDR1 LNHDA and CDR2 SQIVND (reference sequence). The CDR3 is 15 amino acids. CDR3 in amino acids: CASSKSSGGGETQYF. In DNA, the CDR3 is TGTGCCAGTAGTAAGAGTAGCGGGGGCGGAGAGACCCAGTACTTC.

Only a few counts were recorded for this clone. For the CDR3, the DNA is TGTGCCAGTAGTAAGGGTCGCCCGGGAAACCTCGAAGCTTTCTTT. Protein product: CASSKGRPGNLEAFF. The chain combines TRBV19 with TRBJ1-1; D not resolved. Germline CDR1 is LNHDA and CDR2 is SQIVND (reference sequence). The germline V and J ends were trimmed by 4 bases and 8 bases, with 20 bases remaining between them. This CDR3 contains 15 residues.

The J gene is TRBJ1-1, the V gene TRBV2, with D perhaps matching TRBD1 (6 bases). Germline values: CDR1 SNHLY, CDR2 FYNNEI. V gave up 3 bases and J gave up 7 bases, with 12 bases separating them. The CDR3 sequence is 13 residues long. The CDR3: CASSEGGPIEAFF. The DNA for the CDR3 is TGTGCCAGCAGTGAGGGGGGGCCCATTGAAGCTTTCTTT.

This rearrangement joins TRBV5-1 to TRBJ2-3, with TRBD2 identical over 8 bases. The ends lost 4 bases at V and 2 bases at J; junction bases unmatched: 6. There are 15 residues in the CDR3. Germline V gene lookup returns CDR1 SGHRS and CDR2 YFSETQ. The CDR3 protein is CASSDIAGYTDTQYF. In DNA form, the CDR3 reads TGCGCCAGCAGCGATATAGCGGGGTACACAGATACGCAGTATTTT.